This T cell receptor (beta chain) was sequenced in a study of blood T cell repertoires in COVID-19. About the research overall: Samples representing acute and convalescent COVID-19 were sourced from the United States, Italy and Spain. From T cells, B-cell-depleted T cells, or PBMCs came the material, which was cDNA or gDNA.

Germline CDR1 and CDR2: KGHDR and SFDVKD. Trimming removed 4 bases from V and 6 bases from J, with 14 bases in between. CDR3 length: 15 residues. In the authors' methods: Amplification with reference gene primers provided the estimates of nucleated cell counts. TCRdb's copy holds only in-frame clones and misses some; the assay was immunoSEQ multiplex PCR. V, J and clone size were drawn from that table, and D and trimming were deduced from the DNA. The data show roughly 100,000 clones, more than 75% seen once. Material for sequencing was peripheral blood. This TCR came from a man in his sixties with active or convalescent COVID-19. The chain couples TRBV24-1 to TRBJ2-2; D is perhaps TRBD1 (7 bases). DNA of the CDR3: TGTGCCACCAGTGAGACAGGGTCGGGAGCCGGGGAGCTGTTTTTT. This sequence encodes CATSETGSGAGELFF.